This T cell receptor beta chain was observed in a study of PD-1 and CTLA-4 blockade in melanoma. Assay: immunoSEQ multiplex PCR; the TCRdb copy retains only in-frame clones and omits some. The repertoire holds about 32,000 clones, 88% seen once, with approximately 6.4% in the top ten. V was trimmed by 2 bases and J by 5 bases, leaving 12 bases between them. CDR1 is MGHRA, CDR2 YSYEKL, per germline. The CDR3 covers 15 residues. The sequences come from CD8+ T cells from peripheral blood, collected from a patient given anti-PD-1 treatment. This TCR was recovered from a human donor with melanoma. The rearrangement joins TRBV4-1 to TRBJ1-4; D not resolved. The CDR3 nucleotides are TGCGCCAGCAGCCAACCCGGACCGGTGAATGAAAAACTGTTTTTT. Protein: CASSQPGPVNEKLFF.